This TCR beta chain was observed in a study of blood T cell repertoires in COVID-19. Study-wide background: PBMCs, B-cell-depleted T cells, or T cells were the source of the cDNA or gDNA that made up the material.

This clone was recorded a few times. The V gene's germline CDR1 is MDHEN and CDR2 SYDVKM. The V gene end was trimmed by 5 bases and the J gene end by 7 bases; junction bases not matched to a gene: 4. The CDR3 loop spans 12 amino acids. Profiled with immunoSEQ multiplex PCR; TCRdb holds only in-frame clones, not every one. The table lists about 200,000 clones, 82% of them singletons. The origin of this receptor is a woman in her 70s with COVID-19, enrolled during active disease. This chain links TRBV28 with TRBJ2-5, with 7 bases lining up with TRBD2. Sequenced material: peripheral blood. The CDR3 DNA sequence: TGTGCCAGCAGTATCTCGGGGGGGACCCAGTACTTC. Protein: CASSISGGTQYF.